One sample yielded the 29 T cell receptor beta chains listed below, sequenced in a study of blood T cell repertoires in COVID-19. Repertoires were generated with immunoSEQ multiplex PCR, while TCRdb's copy carries only in-frame clones and drops some. Among fewer than 250,000 clones listed, approximately 85% were seen once. Material for sequencing was peripheral blood. Every receptor here comes from a woman in her 70s with acute or convalescent COVID-19.

This rearrangement joins TRBV28 to TRBJ1-5, with TRBD1 matching over 8 bases. With V trimmed by 2 bases and J by 5 bases, 5 bases remained unmatched. CDR1 MDHEN and CDR2 SYDVKM come from the germline V gene. The CDR3 is 15 amino acids. For the CDR3, the DNA is TGTGCCAGCAGTTTAGGGGACAGGCCCTATCAGCCCCAGCATTTT. Its protein product is CASSLGDRPYQPQHF.

The sample holds one count of this clone. The chain recombines TRBV7-8 with TRBJ2-2; 10 bases are a match to TRBD2. Germline CDR1 SGHVS, CDR2 FQNEAQ. V shed 6 bases and J 4 bases; nucleotides not matched to a gene: 26. The CDR3 sequence is 22 residues long. The CDR3 nucleotides read TGTGCCAGCAGAAAAGCCCCTAGCGGGGGTAGGTTTACGTTGCGCGGCACCGGGGAGCTGTTTTTT. Translated, it gives CASRKAPSGGRFTLRGTGELFF.

The J gene is TRBJ1-2, the V gene TRBV4-2; no firm D call. Germline assignment: CDR1 LGHNA and CDR2 YNFKEQ. Between the trimmed V and J ends, which lost 5 bases and 4 bases, there was a span of 17 bases. The CDR3 loop spans 15 amino acids. This CDR3 is CASSGTAANFYGYTF. The DNA of the CDR3 is TGTGCCAGCAGCGGAACGGCAGCGAATTTCTATGGCTACACCTTC.

The rearrangement links TRBV9 to TRBJ2-7; D might be TRBD1 (6 bases). Germline V gene lookup returns CDR1 SGDLS and CDR2 YYNGEE. The ends were cut back, 0 bases at V and 2 bases at J, with 12 bases in the middle. There are 15 residues in the CDR3. DNA for the CDR3: TGTGCCAGCAGCGTAGCCCAAGGGGGACCCTACGAGCAGTACTTC. Encoded protein: CASSVAQGGPYEQYF.

This chain uses TRBV10-3 with TRBJ1-5; D is perhaps TRBD1 (5 bases). Germline CDR1 is ENHRY and CDR2 is SYGVKD. The V end was cut by 3 bases, the J end by 7 bases, with 13 bases between. The CDR3 spans 14 residues. In DNA, the CDR3 is TGTGCCATCAGTGAAGTGTGGGGCTCCCAGCCCCAGCATTTT. Residues: CAISEVWGSQPQHF.

In this sample, this clone turned up a few times. CDR3: CASSDPGQPSEQYF. As DNA, the CDR3 is TGTGCCAGCTCAGACCCGGGACAACCCTCCGAGCAGTACTTC. The V and J genes are TRBV18 and TRBJ2-7; D may be TRBD1 (6 bases). The CDR3 contains 14 residues. Trimming removed 5 bases from V and 6 bases from J, with 17 bases in between. In germline, CDR1 is KGHSH, CDR2 LQKENI.

The rearrangement joins TRBV7-2 to TRBJ2-2; D may be TRBD1 (5 bases). This CDR3 is 14 amino acids long. Germline values: CDR1 SGHTA, CDR2 FQGNSA. Trimming left V 5 bases short and J 10 bases short, with 17 bases between. CDR3 amino acids: CASSALGGQKELFF. CDR3 coding DNA: TGTGCCAGCAGCGCCCTAGGCGGACAAAAGGAGCTGTTTTTT. The full variable domain, its missing parts supplied by reference TRBV7-2 and TRBJ2-2, is GAGVSQSPSNKVTEKGKDVELRCDPISGHTALYWYRQSLGQGLEFLIYFQGNSAPDKSGLPSDRFSAERTGGSVSTLTIQRTQQEDSAVYLCASSALGGQKELFFGEGSRLTVL.

The CDR3 DNA reads TGTGCCAGCAAGACAGGGGAGGGCACAGATACGCAGTATTTT. Translating it yields CASKTGEGTDTQYF. V gene TRBV6-5 combines with J gene TRBJ2-3, with 8 bases that match TRBD1. CDR1 is MNHEY and CDR2 is SVGAGI in the germline V gene. J was trimmed by 1 base and V by 7 bases; bases with no gene match: 4. The CDR3 contains 14 residues.

The rearrangement uses TRBV25-1 and TRBJ2-5; 14 bases match TRBD2. V trimming: 4 bases; J trimming: 5 bases; junction bases outside the gene matches: 6. The germline V gene has CDR1 MGHDK and CDR2 SYGVNS. CDR3 length equals 16 residues. The CDR3 region is CASSVGLAGGWETQYF. CDR3 DNA: TGTGCCAGCAGTGTTGGACTAGCGGGGGGATGGGAGACCCAGTACTTC.

The rearrangement joins TRBV6-5 to TRBJ2-7; no clear D gene. The CDR3 sequence is 14 residues long. V lost 2 bases to trimming and J lost 5 bases, with 13 bases between them. The germline V gene has CDR1 MNHEY and CDR2 SVGAGI. The CDR3 reads CASSYSPDMHEQYF. CDR3 sequence (DNA): TGTGCCAGCAGTTACAGCCCCGATATGCACGAGCAGTACTTC.

V gene TRBV6-5 combines with J gene TRBJ1-1; D gene uncertain. The CDR3 is 11 residues long. In germline, CDR1 is MNHEY, CDR2 SVGAGI. V lost 6 bases to trimming and J lost 6 bases, with 8 bases between them. The CDR3 sequence is CASSLGPEAFF. The CDR3 nucleotides are TGTGCCAGCAGCCTAGGCCCTGAAGCTTTCTTT.

The chain links TRBV18 to TRBJ1-4, with 8 bases that match TRBD1. The CDR3 runs 15 residues. V shed 4 bases, J shed 8 bases, and the junction held 9 bases outside the gene matches. CDR1 KGHSH and CDR2 LQKENI come from the germline V gene. CDR3 residues: CASSLRRTGNEKLFF. The CDR3 DNA sequence: TGTGCCAGCTCACTTCGGCGGACAGGGAACGAAAAACTGTTTTTT. The variable domain in full, with the rest retrieved from reference TRBV18 and TRBJ1-4, is NAGVMQNPRHLVRRRGQEARLRCSPMKGHSHVYWYRQLPEEGLKFMVYLQKENIIDESGMPKERFSAEFPKEGPSILRIQQVVRGDSAAYFCASSLRRTGNEKLFFGSGTQLSVL.

This clone has a handful of counts. The CDR3 region has the DNA TGTGCCAGCAGTGAGCTCACAGGGGGTAACACTGAAGCTTTCTTT. Its protein is CASSELTGGNTEAFF. V and J are TRBV6-1 and TRBJ1-1; TRBD1 matches 8 bases. The germline V gene has CDR1 MNHNS and CDR2 SASEGT. V trimming: 3 bases; J trimming: 2 bases; junction bases outside the gene matches: 5. The CDR3 extends over 15 amino acids.

This chain links TRBV5-4 with TRBJ1-2; maybe TRBD1 (5 bases). The length of the CDR3 is 16 residues. V gave up 6 bases and J gave up 8 bases, with 26 bases separating them. Per germline, CDR1 SGHNT and CDR2 YYREEE (reference sequence). The DNA for the CDR3 is TGTGCCAGCACCACCCAACTCGGGGGGGTCCACCTCGGCTACACCTTC. This translates into CASTTQLGGVHLGYTF.

This chain connects TRBV2 to TRBJ2-5, with 11 bases matching TRBD1. The ends lost 8 bases at V and 4 bases at J; junction bases unmatched: 6. The CDR3 runs to 14 residues. Germline CDR1 SNHLY, CDR2 FYNNEI. The CDR3 loop is CASGTGGFRETQYF. Written as DNA, the CDR3 is TGTGCCAGCGGGACAGGGGGTTTTCGAGAGACCCAGTACTTC.

Here the CDR3 DNA reads TGTGCCAGCAGCACACGACTAGCGGGGTCCCCCTACGAGCAGTACTTC. Amino acids: CASSTRLAGSPYEQYF. The rearrangement joins TRBV27 to TRBJ2-7; 11 nucleotides line up with TRBD2. CDR1 and CDR2 from the germline V gene are MNHEY and SMNVEV (reference sequence). The CDR3 length is 16 residues. V lost 6 bases and J lost 2; bases outside the gene matches: 9.

This chain uses TRBV7-2 with TRBJ1-2; 8 bases are a match to TRBD1. The germline CDR1 and CDR2 sequences are SGHTA and FQGNSA. The CDR3 runs 15 residues. V was pared by 5 bases and J by 2 bases, with 7 bases of the junction left unmatched. CDR3 amino acids: CASSRDRKVNYGYTF. The CDR3 DNA reads as TGTGCCAGCAGCAGGGACAGGAAAGTCAACTATGGCTACACCTTC.

The CDR3: CASSGDSMSSYNEQFF. CDR3 DNA sequence: TGTGCCAGCAGCGGGGACTCGATGAGCTCCTACAATGAGCAGTTCTTC. The V call is TRBV2, the J call TRBJ2-1, with D perhaps TRBD2 (6 bases). Germline V gives CDR1 SNHLY, CDR2 FYNNEI. The germline V and J ends were trimmed by 6 bases and 0 bases, with 15 bases remaining between them. This CDR3 is 16 amino acids long.

J is TRBJ1-1 and V is TRBV28; D gene uncertain. Looked up from germline, CDR1 is MDHEN and CDR2 is SYDVKM. The CDR3 extends over 12 amino acids. V was clipped by 6 bases and J by 1 base, with 6 bases between them. This chain's CDR3 is CASRTWNTEAFF. The CDR3 region has the DNA TGTGCCAGCAGGACATGGAACACTGAAGCTTTCTTT.

This sequence joins TRBV6-2 or TRBV6-3 and TRBJ1-5, with D possibly matching TRBD1 (5 bases). V gave up 0 bases and J gave up 7 bases, with 13 bases separating them. There are 15 residues in the CDR3. From germline, CDR1 is MNHEY and CDR2 SVGEGT. The CDR3 loop is CASSYSRQGGQPQHF. For the CDR3, the DNA is TGTGCCAGCAGTTACTCGAGGCAGGGCGGACAGCCCCAGCATTTT.

The V and J genes are TRBV6-1 and TRBJ1-1; 8 bases fit TRBD1. V was pared by 2 bases and J by 4 bases, with 3 bases of the junction left unmatched. From germline, CDR1 is MNHNS and CDR2 SASEGT. This CDR3 comprises 14 residues. The CDR3 coding sequence is TGTGCCAGCAGTGAACATACAGGGGGCACTGAAGCTTTCTTT. Translating it yields CASSEHTGGTEAFF.

This chain links TRBV19 with TRBJ2-5; 7 bases agree with TRBD1. The CDR3 contains 15 residues. Unmatched junction bases numbered 10, after V lost 5 bases and J lost 4 bases. The V gene's germline CDR1 is LNHDA and CDR2 SQIVND (reference sequence). The CDR3 is CASSFTTGIRETQYF. Here the CDR3 DNA reads TGTGCCAGTAGTTTTACGACAGGGATACGAGAGACCCAGTACTTC.

The chain links TRBV28 to TRBJ1-1; D is possibly TRBD1 (6 bases). Germline CDR1 MDHEN, CDR2 SYDVKM. The CDR3 runs to 15 residues. V lost 4 bases and J 4 bases, leaving 16 bases between the germline ends. The chain's CDR3 is CASSSPRGGFTEAFF. The CDR3 nucleotides read TGTGCCAGCAGTTCACCCCGTGGGGGCTTCACTGAAGCTTTCTTT.

The chain employs TRBV19 and TRBJ1-1, with 7 bases fitting TRBD1. This CDR3 has 14 residues. Germline V gene lookup returns CDR1 LNHDA and CDR2 SQIVND (reference sequence). The V and J ends lost 6 bases and 5 bases, in that order; junction bases with no gene match: 9. The CDR3 DNA reads TGTGCCAGTAGGGCGACAGGGTGGGGTACTGAAGCTTTCTTT. It codes for CASRATGWGTEAFF.

The table lists this clone with a few counts. The chain combines TRBV19 with TRBJ2-5; D might be TRBD2 (6 bases). Germline V gene data show CDR1 as LNHDA and CDR2 as SQIVND (reference sequence). This CDR3 is built from 13 residues. Trimming stripped 3 bases from V and 4 bases from J, with 9 bases between. The CDR3 coding sequence is TGTGCCAGTAGTATTGTGGGGGGAGAGACCCAGTACTTC. It translates to CASSIVGGETQYF.

This chain uses TRBV12-3 or TRBV12-4 with TRBJ1-6; D is undetermined. The CDR3 is 13 amino acids. The ends were cut back, 0 bases at V and 9 bases at J, with 6 bases in the middle. CDR3 nucleotide sequence: TGTGCCAGCAGTTTAGCCGGGATTTCACCCCTCCACTTT. This sequence encodes CASSLAGISPLHF.

This clone turned up a few times. The rearrangement uses TRBV29-1 and TRBJ1-1; D is unresolved. The germline V and J ends were trimmed by 3 bases and 11 bases, with 13 bases remaining between them. Germline V CDR1 and CDR2: SQVTM, ANQGSEA. CDR3 size: 11 residues. CDR3 DNA: TGCAGCGTTGACCTGTGGGCTCGGGCTTTCTTT. Protein product: CSVDLWARAFF.

The chain employs TRBV5-1 and TRBJ1-4; D gene uncertain. Trimming shortened V by 0 bases and J by 0 bases, and 6 bases separated the two germline ends. The germline gives CDR1 SGHRS, CDR2 YFSETQ. The CDR3 has 15 amino acids. The CDR3 coding sequence is TGCGCCAGCAGCTTGGAGAGGACAACTAATGAAAAACTGTTTTTT. It is translated as CASSLERTTNEKLFF.

V is TRBV6-5 and J is TRBJ1-1, with 9 nucleotides matching TRBD1. Germline CDR1 and CDR2: MNHEY and SVGAGI. The CDR3 contains 15 residues. V shed 6 bases, J shed 1 base, and the junction held 6 bases outside the gene matches. The CDR3 protein is CASRRTTGGNTEAFF. The CDR3 nucleotides read TGTGCCAGCAGAAGGACGACAGGGGGGAACACTGAAGCTTTCTTT.